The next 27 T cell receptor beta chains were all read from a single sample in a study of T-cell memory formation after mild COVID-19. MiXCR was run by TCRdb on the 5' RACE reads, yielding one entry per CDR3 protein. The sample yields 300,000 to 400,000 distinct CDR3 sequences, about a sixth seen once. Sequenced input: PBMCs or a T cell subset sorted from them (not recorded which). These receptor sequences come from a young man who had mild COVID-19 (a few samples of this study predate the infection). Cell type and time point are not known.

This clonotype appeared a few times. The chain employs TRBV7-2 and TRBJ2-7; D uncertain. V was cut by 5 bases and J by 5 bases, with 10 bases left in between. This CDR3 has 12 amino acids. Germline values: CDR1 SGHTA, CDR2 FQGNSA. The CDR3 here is CASSVWGNEQYF. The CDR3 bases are TGTGCCAGCAGCGTTTGGGGTAACGAGCAGTACTTC.

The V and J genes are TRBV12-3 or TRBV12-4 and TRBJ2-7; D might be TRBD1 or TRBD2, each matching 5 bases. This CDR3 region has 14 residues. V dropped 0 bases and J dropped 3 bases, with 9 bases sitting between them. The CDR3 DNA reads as TGTGCCAGCAGTTTAGCAGGGACCGACTACGAGCAGTACTTC. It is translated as CASSLAGTDYEQYF.

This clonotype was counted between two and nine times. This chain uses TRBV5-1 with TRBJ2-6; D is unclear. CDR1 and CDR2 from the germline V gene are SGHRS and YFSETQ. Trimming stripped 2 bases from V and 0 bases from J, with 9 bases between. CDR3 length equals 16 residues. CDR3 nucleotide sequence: TGCGCCAGCAGCTTAAGTGACGCCTCTGGGGCCAACGTCCTGACTTTC. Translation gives CASSLSDASGANVLTF.

The CDR3 DNA reads as TGTGCCAGCAGCCCGGTCAGGGAACAGCCCCAGCATTTT. This translates into CASSPVREQPQHF. V usage is TRBV7-2 and J usage is TRBJ1-5; possibly TRBD1 for D (5 bases). In germline, CDR1 is SGHTA, CDR2 FQGNSA. CDR3 length equals 13 residues. V lost 5 bases and J 7 bases, leaving 12 bases between the germline ends. Supplemented by reference TRBV7-2 and TRBJ1-5, the full variable domain reads GAGVSQSPSNKVTEKGKDVELRCDPISGHTALYWYRQSLGQGLEFLIYFQGNSAPDKSGLPSDRFSAERTGGSVSTLTIQRTQQEDSAVYLCASSPVREQPQHFGDGTRLSIL.

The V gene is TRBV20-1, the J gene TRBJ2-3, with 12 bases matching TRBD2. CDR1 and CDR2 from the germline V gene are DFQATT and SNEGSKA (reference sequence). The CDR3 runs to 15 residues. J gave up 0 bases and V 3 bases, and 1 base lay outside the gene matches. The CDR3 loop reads CSASLAGGSTDTQYF. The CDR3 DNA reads TGCAGTGCTAGCCTAGCGGGGGGGAGCACAGATACGCAGTATTTT.

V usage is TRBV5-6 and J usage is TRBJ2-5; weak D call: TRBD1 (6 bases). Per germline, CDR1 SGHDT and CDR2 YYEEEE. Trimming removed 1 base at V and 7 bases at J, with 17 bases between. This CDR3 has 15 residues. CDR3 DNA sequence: TGTGCCAGCAGCTTGTGGGGGCGCGGGTTCGGGACCCAGTACTTC. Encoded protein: CASSLWGRGFGTQYF.

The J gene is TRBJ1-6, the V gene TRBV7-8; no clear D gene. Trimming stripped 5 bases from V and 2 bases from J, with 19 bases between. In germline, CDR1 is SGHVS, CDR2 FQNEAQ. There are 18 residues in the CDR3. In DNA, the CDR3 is TGTGCCAGCAGCCCACTCCCCGAAGAAAGGCCCTATAATTCACCCCTCCACTTT. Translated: CASSPLPEERPYNSPLHF.

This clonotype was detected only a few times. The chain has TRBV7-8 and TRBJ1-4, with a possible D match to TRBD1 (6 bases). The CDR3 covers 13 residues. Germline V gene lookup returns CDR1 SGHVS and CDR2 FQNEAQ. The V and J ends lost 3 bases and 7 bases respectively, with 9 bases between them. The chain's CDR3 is CASSFGRGEKLFF. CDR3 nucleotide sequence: TGTGCCAGCAGCTTCGGCAGGGGTGAAAAACTGTTTTTT. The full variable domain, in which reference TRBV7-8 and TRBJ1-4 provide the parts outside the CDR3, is GAGVSQSPRYKVAKRGQDVALRCDPISGHVSLFWYQQALGQGPEFLTYFQNEAQLDKSGLPSDRFFAERPEGSVSTLKIQRTQQEDSAVYLCASSFGRGEKLFFGSGTQLSVL.

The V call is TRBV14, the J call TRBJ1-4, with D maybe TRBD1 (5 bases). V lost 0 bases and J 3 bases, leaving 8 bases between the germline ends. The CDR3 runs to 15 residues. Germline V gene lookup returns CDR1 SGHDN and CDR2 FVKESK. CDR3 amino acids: CASSQDMGANEKLFF. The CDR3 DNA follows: TGTGCCAGCAGCCAAGACATGGGGGCTAATGAAAAACTGTTTTTT.

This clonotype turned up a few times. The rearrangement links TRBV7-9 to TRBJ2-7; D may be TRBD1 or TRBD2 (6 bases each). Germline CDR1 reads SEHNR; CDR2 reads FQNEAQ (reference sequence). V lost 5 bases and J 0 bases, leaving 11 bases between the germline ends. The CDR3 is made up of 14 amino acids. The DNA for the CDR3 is TGTGCCAGCAGCGTCGGGGGCGTCTCCTACGAGCAGTACTTC. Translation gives CASSVGGVSYEQYF.

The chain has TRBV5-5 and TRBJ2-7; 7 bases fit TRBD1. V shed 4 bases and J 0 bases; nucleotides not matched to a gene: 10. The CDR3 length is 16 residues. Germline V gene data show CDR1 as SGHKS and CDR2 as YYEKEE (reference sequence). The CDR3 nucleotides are TGTGCCAGCAGCCCAGCCCCGGGACAGAGCTCCTACGAGCAGTACTTC. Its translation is CASSPAPGQSSYEQYF.

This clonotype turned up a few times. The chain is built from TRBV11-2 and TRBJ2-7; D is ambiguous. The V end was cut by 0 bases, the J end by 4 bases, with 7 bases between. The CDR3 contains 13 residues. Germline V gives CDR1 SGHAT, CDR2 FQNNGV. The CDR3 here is CASSLDRGYEQYV. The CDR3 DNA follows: TGTGCCAGCAGCTTAGATCGAGGTTACGAGCAGTACGTC.

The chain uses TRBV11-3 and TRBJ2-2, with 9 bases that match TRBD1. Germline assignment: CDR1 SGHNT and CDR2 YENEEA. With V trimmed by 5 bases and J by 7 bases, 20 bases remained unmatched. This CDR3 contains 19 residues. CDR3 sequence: CASSTDGWSDRGSGGELFF. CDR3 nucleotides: TGTGCCAGCAGCACGGATGGATGGTCGGACAGGGGAAGCGGCGGGGAGCTGTTTTTT.

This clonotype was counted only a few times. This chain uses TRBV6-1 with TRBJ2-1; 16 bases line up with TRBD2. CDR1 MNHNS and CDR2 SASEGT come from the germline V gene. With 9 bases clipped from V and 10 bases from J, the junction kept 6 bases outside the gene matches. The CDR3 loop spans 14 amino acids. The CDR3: CASLSGLAGGEQFF. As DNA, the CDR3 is TGTGCCAGTCTCTCGGGACTAGCGGGGGGGGAGCAGTTCTTC.

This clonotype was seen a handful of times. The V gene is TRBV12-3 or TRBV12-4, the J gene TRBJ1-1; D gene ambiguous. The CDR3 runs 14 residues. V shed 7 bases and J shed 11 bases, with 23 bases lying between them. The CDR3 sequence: CASTELTSNRVAFF. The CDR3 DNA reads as TGTGCCAGCACAGAGCTGACTAGCAACAGAGTGGCTTTCTTT.

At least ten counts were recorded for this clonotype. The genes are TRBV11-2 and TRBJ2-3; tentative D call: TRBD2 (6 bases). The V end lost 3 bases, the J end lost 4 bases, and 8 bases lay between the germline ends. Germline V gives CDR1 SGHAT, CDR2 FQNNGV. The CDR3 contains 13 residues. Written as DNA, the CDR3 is TGTGCCAGCAGCTTCACGGGGGCAGATACGCAGTATTTT. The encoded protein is CASSFTGADTQYF.

For the CDR3, the DNA is TGCGCCAGCAGCCTCGGGACTAGCGGGGGGCGCACAGATACGCAGTATTTT. It encodes CASSLGTSGGRTDTQYF. The chain is built from TRBV4-1 and TRBJ2-3, with 15 bases aligning to TRBD2. The ends lost 4 bases at V and 1 base at J; junction bases unmatched: 3. The CDR3 loop spans 17 amino acids. Germline CDR1 and CDR2: MGHRA and YSYEKL.

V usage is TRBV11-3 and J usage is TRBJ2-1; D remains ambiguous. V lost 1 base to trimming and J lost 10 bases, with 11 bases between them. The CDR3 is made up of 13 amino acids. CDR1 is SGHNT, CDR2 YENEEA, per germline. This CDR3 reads CASSLAALGEQFF. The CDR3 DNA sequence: TGTGCCAGCAGCTTAGCGGCGCTCGGCGAGCAGTTCTTC.

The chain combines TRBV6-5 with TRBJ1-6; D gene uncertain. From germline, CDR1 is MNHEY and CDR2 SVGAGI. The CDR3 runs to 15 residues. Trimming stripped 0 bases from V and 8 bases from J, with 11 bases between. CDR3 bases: TGTGCCAGCAGTTACTCGGGGTCTGGGGATTCACCCCTCCACTTT. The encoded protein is CASSYSGSGDSPLHF.

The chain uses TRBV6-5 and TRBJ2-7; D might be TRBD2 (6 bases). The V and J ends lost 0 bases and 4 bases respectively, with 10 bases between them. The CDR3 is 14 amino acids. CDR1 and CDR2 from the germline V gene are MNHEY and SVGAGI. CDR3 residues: CASSYSRRDYEQYF. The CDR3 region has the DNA TGTGCCAGCAGTTACTCGAGGAGGGATTACGAGCAGTACTTC.

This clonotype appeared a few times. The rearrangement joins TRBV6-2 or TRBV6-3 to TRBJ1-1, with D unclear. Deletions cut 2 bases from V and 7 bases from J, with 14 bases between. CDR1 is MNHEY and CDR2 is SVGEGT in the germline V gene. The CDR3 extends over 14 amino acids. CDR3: CASSYRPGYYEAFF. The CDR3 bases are TGTGCCAGCAGTTACCGGCCAGGATATTATGAAGCTTTCTTT.

As DNA, the CDR3 is TGTGCCAGCACCCTCCCCAGTCCGGGCTACACCTTC. This sequence encodes CASTLPSPGYTF. V is TRBV6-2 or TRBV6-3 and J is TRBJ1-2; no definite D call. CDR1 MNHEY and CDR2 SVGEGT come from the germline V gene. V dropped 7 bases and J dropped 8 bases, with 14 bases sitting between them. This CDR3 has 12 amino acids.

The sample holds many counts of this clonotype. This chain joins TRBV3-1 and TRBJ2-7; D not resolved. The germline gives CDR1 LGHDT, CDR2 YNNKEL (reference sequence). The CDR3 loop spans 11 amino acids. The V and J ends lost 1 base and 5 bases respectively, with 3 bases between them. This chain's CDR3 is CASSQVNEQYF. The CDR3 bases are TGTGCCAGCAGCCAAGTTAACGAGCAGTACTTC.

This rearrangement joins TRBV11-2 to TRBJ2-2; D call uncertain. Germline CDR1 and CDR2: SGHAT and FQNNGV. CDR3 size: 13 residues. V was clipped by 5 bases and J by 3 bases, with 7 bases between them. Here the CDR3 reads CASSRTYTGELFF. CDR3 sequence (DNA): TGTGCCAGCAGCCGTACTTACACCGGGGAGCTGTTTTTT.

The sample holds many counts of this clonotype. The CDR3 DNA reads TGTGCCAGTAGTGGGACAGGAGCAAATAGCAATCAGCCCCAGCATTTT. Encoded protein: CASSGTGANSNQPQHF. This chain connects TRBV19 to TRBJ1-5; TRBD1 matches at 8 bases. J was trimmed by 0 bases and V by 5 bases; bases with no gene match: 6. The CDR3 spans 16 residues. Germline loops: CDR1 LNHDA, CDR2 SQIVND (reference sequence).

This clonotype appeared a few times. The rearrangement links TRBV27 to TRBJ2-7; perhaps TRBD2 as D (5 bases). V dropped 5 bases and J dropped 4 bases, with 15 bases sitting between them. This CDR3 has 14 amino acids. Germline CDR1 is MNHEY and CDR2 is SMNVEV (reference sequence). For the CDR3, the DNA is TGTGCCAGCAGTATCCGGGAAAACCCTTACGAGCAGTACTTC. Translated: CASSIRENPYEQYF.

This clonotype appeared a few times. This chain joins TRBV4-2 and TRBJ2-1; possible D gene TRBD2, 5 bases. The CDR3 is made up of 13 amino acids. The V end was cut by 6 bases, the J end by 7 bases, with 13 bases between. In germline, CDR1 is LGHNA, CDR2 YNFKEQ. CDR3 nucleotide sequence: TGTGCCAGCAGTGGGGAGATGCCGAATGAGCAGTTCTTC. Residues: CASSGEMPNEQFF.